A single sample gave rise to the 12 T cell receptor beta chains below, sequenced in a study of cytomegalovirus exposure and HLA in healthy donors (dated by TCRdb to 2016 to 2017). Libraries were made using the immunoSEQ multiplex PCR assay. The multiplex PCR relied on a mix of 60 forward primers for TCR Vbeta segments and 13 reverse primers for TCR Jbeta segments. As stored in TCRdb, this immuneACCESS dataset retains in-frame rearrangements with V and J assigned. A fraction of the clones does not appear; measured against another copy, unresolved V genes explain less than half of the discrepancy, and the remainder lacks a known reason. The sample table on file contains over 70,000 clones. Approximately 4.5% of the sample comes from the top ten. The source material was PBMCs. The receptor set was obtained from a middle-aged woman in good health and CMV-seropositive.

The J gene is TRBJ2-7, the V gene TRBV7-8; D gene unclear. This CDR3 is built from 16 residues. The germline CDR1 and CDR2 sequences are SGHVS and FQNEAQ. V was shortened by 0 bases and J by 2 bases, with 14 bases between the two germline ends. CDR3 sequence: CASSLAENRLPYEQYF. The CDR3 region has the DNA TGTGCCAGCAGCTTAGCGGAAAACCGACTCCCCTACGAGCAGTACTTC.

In nucleotides, the CDR3 is TGTGCCAGCACCGGACAGGGAGGGCCCTACGAGCAGTACTTC. This encodes CASTGQGGPYEQYF. This chain connects TRBV28 to TRBJ2-7; a weak D match, TRBD1 (8 bases). The CDR3 runs 14 residues. Deletions cut 7 bases from V and 2 bases from J, with 15 bases between. Germline V gives CDR1 MDHEN, CDR2 SYDVKM. The variable domain in full, with the rest retrieved from reference TRBV28 and TRBJ2-7, is DVKVTQSSRYLVKRTGEKVFLECVQDMDHENMFWYRQDPGLGLRLIYFSYDVKMKEKGDIPEGYSVSREKKERFSLILESASTNQTSMYLCASTGQGGPYEQYFGPGTRLTVT.

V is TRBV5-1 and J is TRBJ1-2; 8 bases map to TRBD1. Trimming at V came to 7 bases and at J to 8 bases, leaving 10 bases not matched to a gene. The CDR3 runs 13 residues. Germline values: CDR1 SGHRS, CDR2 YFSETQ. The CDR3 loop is CASVYRGGAGYTF. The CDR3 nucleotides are TGCGCCAGCGTATACAGGGGGGGGGCCGGCTACACCTTC.

Here the CDR3 DNA reads TGCGCCAGCAGCTTGGTTAGCGGGAATTACAATGAGCAGTTCTTC. Translating it yields CASSLVSGNYNEQFF. J is TRBJ2-1 and V is TRBV5-1; 8 bases align to TRBD2. V lost 0 bases, J lost 4 bases, and 3 bases stayed unmatched. The germline V gene has CDR1 SGHRS and CDR2 YFSETQ. The CDR3 loop spans 15 amino acids.

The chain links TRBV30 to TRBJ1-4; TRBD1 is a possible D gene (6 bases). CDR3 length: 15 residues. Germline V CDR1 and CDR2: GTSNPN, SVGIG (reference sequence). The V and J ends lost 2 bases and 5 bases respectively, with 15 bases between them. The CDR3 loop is CAWSKGQGTNEKLFF. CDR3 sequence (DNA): TGTGCCTGGAGTAAAGGTCAGGGGACGAATGAAAAACTGTTTTTT.

This CDR3 reads CASSFPLGQGAEAFF. CDR3 bases: TGTGCCAGCAGCTTCCCCCTCGGACAGGGCGCTGAAGCTTTCTTT. The chain joins TRBV7-2 to TRBJ1-1; 8 nucleotides align to TRBD1. V lost 3 bases to trimming and J lost 6 bases; unmatched junction nucleotides: 9. The CDR3 covers 15 residues. Germline assignment: CDR1 SGHTA and CDR2 FQGNSA.

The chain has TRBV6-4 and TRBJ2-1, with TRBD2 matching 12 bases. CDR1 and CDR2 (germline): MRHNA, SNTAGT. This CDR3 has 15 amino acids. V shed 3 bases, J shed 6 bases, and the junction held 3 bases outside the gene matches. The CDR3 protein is CASSEGLAGSNEQFF. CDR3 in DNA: TGTGCCAGCAGTGAAGGACTAGCGGGATCCAATGAGCAGTTCTTC.

In DNA form, the CDR3 reads TGCGCCAGCAGCTTAAGCGGTGACACCGGGGAGCTGTTTTTT. Protein: CASSLSGDTGELFF. The gene calls are TRBV5-1 and TRBJ2-2; perhaps TRBD2 as D (5 bases). The length of the CDR3 is 14 residues. V was pared by 2 bases and J by 3 bases, with 8 bases between. CDR1 and CDR2 (germline): SGHRS, YFSETQ.

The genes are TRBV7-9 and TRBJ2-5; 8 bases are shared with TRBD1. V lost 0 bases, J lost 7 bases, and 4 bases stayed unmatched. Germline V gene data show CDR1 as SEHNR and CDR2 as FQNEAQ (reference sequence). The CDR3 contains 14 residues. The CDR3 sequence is CASSLASTGATQYF. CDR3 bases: TGTGCCAGCAGCTTAGCTTCGACAGGGGCGACCCAGTACTTC. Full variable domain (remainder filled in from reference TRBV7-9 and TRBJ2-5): DTGVSQNPRHKITKRGQNVTFRCDPISEHNRLYWYRQTLGQGPEFLTYFQNEAQLEKSRLLSDRFSAERPKGSFSTLEIQRTEQGDSAMYLCASSLASTGATQYFGPGTRLLVL.

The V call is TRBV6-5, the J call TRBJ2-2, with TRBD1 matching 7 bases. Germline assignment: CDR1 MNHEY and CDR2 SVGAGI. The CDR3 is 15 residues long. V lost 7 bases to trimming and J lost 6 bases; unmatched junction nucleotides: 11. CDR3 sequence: CASIRLTGESGELFF. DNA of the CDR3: TGTGCCAGCATTCGCCTCACAGGGGAATCCGGGGAGCTGTTTTTT.

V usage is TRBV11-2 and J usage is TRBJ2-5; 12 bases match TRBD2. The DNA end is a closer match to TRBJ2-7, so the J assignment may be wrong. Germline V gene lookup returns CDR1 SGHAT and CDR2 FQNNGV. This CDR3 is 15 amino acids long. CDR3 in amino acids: CASSYGLAGSYEQYF. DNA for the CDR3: TGTGCCAGCAGCTACGGACTAGCGGGATCCTACGAGCAGTACTTC.

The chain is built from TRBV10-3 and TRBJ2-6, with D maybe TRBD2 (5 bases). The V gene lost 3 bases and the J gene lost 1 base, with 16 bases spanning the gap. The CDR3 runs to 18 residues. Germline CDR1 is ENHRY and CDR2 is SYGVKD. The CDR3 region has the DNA TGTGCCATCAGTGAAGGTAGTACAGAGGGATCTGGGGCCAACGTCCTGACTTTC. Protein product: CAISEGSTEGSGANVLTF.